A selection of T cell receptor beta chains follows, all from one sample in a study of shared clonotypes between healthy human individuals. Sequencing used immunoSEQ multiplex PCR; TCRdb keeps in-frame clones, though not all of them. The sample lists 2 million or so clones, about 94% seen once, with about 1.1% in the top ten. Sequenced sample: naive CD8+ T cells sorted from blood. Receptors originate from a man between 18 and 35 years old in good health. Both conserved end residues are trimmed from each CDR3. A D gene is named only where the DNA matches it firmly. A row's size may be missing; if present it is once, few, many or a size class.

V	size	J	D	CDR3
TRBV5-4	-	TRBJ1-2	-	ASSRPGLQENYGYT
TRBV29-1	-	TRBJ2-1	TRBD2	SVVRLAGGWNEQF
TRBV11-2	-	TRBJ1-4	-	ASSPGVGAGEKLF
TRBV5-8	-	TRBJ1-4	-	ASSRTVNEKLF
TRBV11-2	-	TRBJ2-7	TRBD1	ASSYDRGPEQY
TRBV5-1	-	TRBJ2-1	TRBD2	ASSITSGAYNEQF
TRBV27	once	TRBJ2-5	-	ASSLMAGQETQY
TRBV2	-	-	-	ASRLQYQGNEQY
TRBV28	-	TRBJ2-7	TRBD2	ASSPFSGVPYEQY
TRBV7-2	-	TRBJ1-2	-	ASSLGTRTGYT
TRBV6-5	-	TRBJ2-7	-	ASQGGNGRSYEQY
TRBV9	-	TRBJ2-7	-	ASSVAQGIGHEQY
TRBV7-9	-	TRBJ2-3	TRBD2	ASSSGLAESTDTQY
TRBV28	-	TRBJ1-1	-	ASSFGESTEAF
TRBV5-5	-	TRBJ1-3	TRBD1	ASSFRDRGRWVAGNTIY
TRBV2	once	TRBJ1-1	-	ASRESGENTEAF
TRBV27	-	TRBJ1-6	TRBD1	ASSAQGGSPLH
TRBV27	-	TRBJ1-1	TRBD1	ASSLRAQGADTEAF
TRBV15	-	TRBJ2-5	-	ATSRYPEGQHHSETQY
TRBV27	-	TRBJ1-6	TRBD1	ASSLLTPQGGANSPLH
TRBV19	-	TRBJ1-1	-	ASSPNAGAWGGTEAF
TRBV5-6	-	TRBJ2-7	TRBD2	ASSLGGGSSYEQY
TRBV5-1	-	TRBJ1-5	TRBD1	ASSPQGALNQPQH
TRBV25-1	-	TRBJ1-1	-	ASSESPGGVNTEAF
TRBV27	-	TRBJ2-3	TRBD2	ASSSHWGGFTDTQY
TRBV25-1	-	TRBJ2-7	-	ASSVRDPNEQY
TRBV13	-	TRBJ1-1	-	ASSLALNGGTEAF
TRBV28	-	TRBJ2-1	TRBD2	ASTFAGGSDEQF
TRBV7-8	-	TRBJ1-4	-	ASSLESGAWGNEKLF
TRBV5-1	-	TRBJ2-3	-	ASSLNPSPSTDTQY
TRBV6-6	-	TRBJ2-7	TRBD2	ASSGTSTYEQY
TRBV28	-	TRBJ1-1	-	ASSLMAWTEAF
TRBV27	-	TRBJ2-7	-	ASGIDPYEQY
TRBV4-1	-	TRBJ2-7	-	ASSQDGADPHEQY
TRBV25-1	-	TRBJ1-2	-	ASSELGEGRDYGYT
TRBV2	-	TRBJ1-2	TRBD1	ASSQHGTGNGYT
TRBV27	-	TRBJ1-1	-	ASSWGPGAVNTEAF
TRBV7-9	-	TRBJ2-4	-	ASSLVGLAKNIQY
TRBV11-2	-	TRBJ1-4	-	ASSLGTRSGSFGEKLF
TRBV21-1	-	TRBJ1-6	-	ASSDTGTGGPYGSPLH
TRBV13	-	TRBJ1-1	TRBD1	ASSLGQGGMNTEAF